This is a list of T cell receptor beta chains from one sample in a study of beta chain features in type 1 diabetes. Sequenced by immunoSEQ multiplex PCR; TCRdb stores in-frame clones only, minus some. The sample yields about 250,000 clones, under 13% seen once. Sequenced material: naive CD4+ T cells from blood. These receptors were taken from a man younger than 40 with type 1 diabetes. Each CDR3 is given with its conserved first and last residue. The order of the fields is CDR3 length, clone size, V gene, J gene, D gene, CDR3 DNA, CDR3 protein. D genes are given only for firm matches. Rows may omit the clone size; those that give it use once, few, many or a size class.

13	-	TRBV6-4	TRBJ1-1	-	TGTGCCAGCAGTGAGGAGATGAACACTGAAGCTTTCTTT	CASSEEMNTEAFF
14	-	TRBV15	TRBJ1-6	TRBD1	TGTGCCACCAGCCTTAACAGGGGGAACTCACCCCTCCACTTT	CATSLNRGNSPLHF
12	-	TRBV19	TRBJ1-1	TRBD1	TGTGCCAGTAGTATGGAAGGGGGCAGAGCTTTCTTT	CASSMEGGRAFF
13	-	TRBV18	TRBJ2-7	-	TGTGCCAGCTCACCATGGGAGACCTACGAGCAGTACTTC	CASSPWETYEQYF
14	few	TRBV5-1	TRBJ2-5	TRBD2	TGCGCCAGCAGCCCAACTAGCGGACAAGAGACCCAGTACTTC	CASSPTSGQETQYF
13	-	TRBV19	TRBJ2-7	-	TGTGCCAGTAGAAGAATAGGGGCTTACGAGCAGTACTTC	CASRRIGAYEQYF
15	-	TRBV30	TRBJ2-1	TRBD2	TGTGCCTGGAGTACGGGACTAGCGGGGGGCAATGAGCAGTTCTTC	CAWSTGLAGGNEQFF
14	-	TRBV5-1	TRBJ2-1	TRBD1	TGCGCCAGCAGCTCAGGACAGGGAGTGAATGAGCAGTTCTTC	CASSSGQGVNEQFF
12	few	TRBV5-6	TRBJ2-1	-	TGTGCCAGCAGCTCGACGTCTTCCGCTAGGTTCTTC	CASSSTSSARFF
12	few	TRBV10-3	TRBJ2-1	TRBD1	TGTGCCATCGGGACAGGGGGCAATGAGCAGTTCTTC	CAIGTGGNEQFF
15	few	TRBV11-2	TRBJ2-7	TRBD2	TGTGCCAGCAGAGGACTAGCGGGGGGTGAAGGCGAGCAGTACTTC	CASRGLAGGEGEQYF
15	few	TRBV12-2	TRBJ2-7	-	TGTGCAAGTCGCTTCTCGGCTGGCAGGGACTACGAGCAGTACTTC	CASRFSAGRDYEQYF
16	few	TRBV7-2	TRBJ2-5	TRBD2	TGTGCCAGCAGCTTAGACGGGACTAGCGCCCAAGAGACCCAGTACTTC	CASSLDGTSAQETQYF
14	-	TRBV5-1	TRBJ1-1	-	TGCGCCAGCAGCTTGGAAATCCAGGGTAGGGGGGCTTTCTTT	CASSLEIQGRGAFF
14	-	TRBV29-1	TRBJ2-5	-	TGCAGCGTTGTCAAACGGGAGTACCAAGAGACCCAGTACTTC	CSVVKREYQETQYF
15	-	TRBV7-9	TRBJ1-6	-	TGTGCCAGCAGCGGGGGGGGGACTTATAATTCACCCCTCCACTTT	CASSGGGTYNSPLHF
13	few	TRBV10-3	TRBJ2-3	-	TGTGCCATCAGAGGCGGTGGAACAGATACGCAGTATTTT	CAIRGGGTDTQYF
15	few	TRBV7-2	TRBJ2-2	TRBD1	TGTGCCAGCAGCAGGACAGGGGTGAACACCGGGGAGCTGTTTTTT	CASSRTGVNTGELFF
17	few	TRBV11-2	TRBJ2-1	TRBD1	TGTGCCAGCAGCTACGTACGAGGACAGGGATCCTACAATGAGCAGTTCTTC	CASSYVRGQGSYNEQFF
16	-	TRBV7-3	TRBJ2-6	-	TGTGCCAGCAGCCCAAAGGGGACATCTGGGGCCAACGTCCTGACTTTC	CASSPKGTSGANVLTF
15	-	TRBV11-2	TRBJ2-7	TRBD1	TGTGCCAGCAGCCCCGCCGGGACAGGGTCCTACGAGCAGTACTTC	CASSPAGTGSYEQYF
11	few	TRBV30	TRBJ1-1	-	TGTGCCTGGAGTGTTTACGGGGGGGCTTTCTTT	CAWSVYGGAFF
14	-	TRBV18	TRBJ1-4	-	TGTGCCACCGCGCAGGATCGAACTAATGAAAAACTGTTTTTT	CATAQDRTNEKLFF
14	-	TRBV2	TRBJ1-2	-	TGTGCCAGCAGTGGCAGGGAAGCTAACTATGGCTACACCTTC	CASSGREANYGYTF
15	few	TRBV5-1	TRBJ1-1	TRBD1	TGCGCCAGCAGCTCCCCCAGGGGGCGGAACACTGAAGCTTTCTTT	CASSSPRGRNTEAFF
13	few	TRBV6-6	TRBJ1-1	-	TGTGCCAGCAGTTACTCTAGGAACACTGAAGCTTTCTTT	CASSYSRNTEAFF
17	few	TRBV7-8	TRBJ1-1	TRBD1	TGTGCCAGCAGCTTCCCGATCAATGACAGGGGGAACACTGAAGCTTTCTTT	CASSFPINDRGNTEAFF
15	few	TRBV5-1	TRBJ2-1	TRBD2	TGCGCCAGCAGCCCAGGCGGGGGGCCCTGGAGGGAGCAGTTCTTC	CASSPGGGPWREQFF
14	few	TRBV11-2	TRBJ2-1	-	TGTGCCAGCAGCTCACAGGGTTTCCCTTCCGAGCAGTTCTTC	CASSSQGFPSEQFF
13	few	TRBV15	TRBJ1-5	-	TGTGCCACCAGCAGAGATCGGACGGGGGCCCAGCATTTT	CATSRDRTGAQHF
12	-	TRBV6-6	TRBJ1-3	-	TGTGCCATTAGCTACTCTGGAAACACCATATATTTT	CAISYSGNTIYF
15	few	TRBV4-1	TRBJ1-5	-	TGCGCCAGCAGCCGAAGAACGGAGGGCAATCAGCCCCAGCATTTT	CASSRRTEGNQPQHF
12	-	TRBV27	TRBJ1-1	-	TGTGCCAGCAGCTCCCTCGGGACTGAAGCTTTCTTT	CASSSLGTEAFF
13	few	TRBV27	TRBJ1-5	-	TGTGCCAGCAGGAGGCAGAGCAATCAGCCCCAGCATTTT	CASRRQSNQPQHF
13	-	TRBV4-3	TRBJ2-2	-	TGCGCCAGCAGCCAAGGGCATGGCGGGGAGCTGTTTTTT	CASSQGHGGELFF
14	few	TRBV28	TRBJ1-2	TRBD1	TGTGCCAGCCGTCTACAGGGGGTCAACTATGGCTACACCTTC	CASRLQGVNYGYTF
14	-	TRBV4-2	TRBJ1-5	-	TGTGCCAGCAGCCGAGACAGCGCTGCGGGCCCCCAGCATTTT	CASSRDSAAGPQHF
14	-	TRBV25-1	TRBJ2-5	TRBD2	TGTGCCAGCACCACGACTAGCGTGGAAGAGACCCAGTACTTC	CASTTTSVEETQYF
14	-	TRBV18	TRBJ2-2	TRBD1	TGTGCCAGCTCAGGGACAGCGAACACCGGGGAGCTGTTTTTT	CASSGTANTGELFF
13	few	TRBV5-6	TRBJ2-7	-	TGTGCCAGCAGCTTGGAAGGGGCCTACGAGCAGTACTTC	CASSLEGAYEQYF
15	-	TRBV5-4	TRBJ1-2	TRBD1	TGTGCCAGCAGCTTGGGGCCGGGACAGAGTTATGGCTACACCTTC	CASSLGPGQSYGYTF
14	-	TRBV6-6	TRBJ1-6	-	TGTGCCAGCAGTCTCAGGGTTGATAATTCACCCCTCCACTTT	CASSLRVDNSPLHF